This T cell receptor beta chain was identified in a study of CD8 T cells in Susac syndrome. Broader study findings: It was acknowledged by the study that relatively few individuals were included in its TCR sequencing and HLA analysis.

Comment on this clonotype: No antigen is known for it.

The CDR3 runs 14 residues. The V gene lost 5 bases and the J gene lost 1 base, with 11 bases spanning the gap. After extraction with the RNeasy kit, roughly 0.5 to 1 ug of the RNA was reverse transcribed using random hexamers. Amplification of TCR beta CDR3 across 54 Vbeta and 13 Jbeta was performed with immunoSEQ multiplex PCR. Each CDR3 protein is one row after TCRdb ran MiXCR on the immunoSEQ multiplex PCR reads. The data show about 76,000 distinct CDR3 sequences, with around nine tenths seen just once and just over 0.5% held by the top ten. The chain is built from TRBV12-3 or TRBV12-4 and TRBJ2-5, with D hard to call. The source is a human donor with multiple sclerosis. Sequencing was done on a sample of CD8+ T cells from PBMCs. Written as DNA, the CDR3 is TGTGCCAGCAGTCAATCAGACCTCCAAGAGACCCAGTACTTC. Translating it yields CASSQSDLQETQYF.